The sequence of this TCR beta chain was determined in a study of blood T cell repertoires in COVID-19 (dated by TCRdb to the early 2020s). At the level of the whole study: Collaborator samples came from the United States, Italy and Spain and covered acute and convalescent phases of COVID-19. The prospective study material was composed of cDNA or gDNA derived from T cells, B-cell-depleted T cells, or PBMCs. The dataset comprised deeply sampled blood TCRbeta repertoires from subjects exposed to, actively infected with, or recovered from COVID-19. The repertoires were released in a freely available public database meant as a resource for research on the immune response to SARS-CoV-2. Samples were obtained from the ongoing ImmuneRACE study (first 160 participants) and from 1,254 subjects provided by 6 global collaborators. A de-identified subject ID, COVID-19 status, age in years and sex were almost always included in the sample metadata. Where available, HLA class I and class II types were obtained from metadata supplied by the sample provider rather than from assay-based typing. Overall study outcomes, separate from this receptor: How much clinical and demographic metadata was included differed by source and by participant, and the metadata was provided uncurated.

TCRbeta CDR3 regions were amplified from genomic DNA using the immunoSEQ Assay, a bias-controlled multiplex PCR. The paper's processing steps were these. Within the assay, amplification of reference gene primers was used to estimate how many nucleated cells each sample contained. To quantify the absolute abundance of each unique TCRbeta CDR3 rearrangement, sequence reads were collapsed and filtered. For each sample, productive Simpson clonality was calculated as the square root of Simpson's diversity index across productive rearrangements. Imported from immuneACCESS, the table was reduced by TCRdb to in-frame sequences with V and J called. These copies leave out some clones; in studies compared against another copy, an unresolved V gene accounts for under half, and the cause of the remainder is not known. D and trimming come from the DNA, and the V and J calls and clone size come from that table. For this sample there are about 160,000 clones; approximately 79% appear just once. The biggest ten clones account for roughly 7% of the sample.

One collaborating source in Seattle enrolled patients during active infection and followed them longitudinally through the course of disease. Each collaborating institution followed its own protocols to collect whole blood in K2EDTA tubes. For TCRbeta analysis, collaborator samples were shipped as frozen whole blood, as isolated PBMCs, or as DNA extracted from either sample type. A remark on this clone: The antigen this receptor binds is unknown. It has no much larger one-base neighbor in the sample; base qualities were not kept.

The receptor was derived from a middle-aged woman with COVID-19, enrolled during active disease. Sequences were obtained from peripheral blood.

The bases read TGCGCCAGCAGCTTGGCCACATCCAGTGTTGGTGAGCAGTTCTTC. Translation gives CASSLATSSVGEQFF. Recombination linked TRBV5-1 to TRBJ2-1; the D gene cannot be resolved reliably. V is pared back by 0 bases and J by 9 bases, with 16 bases lying between the germline termini. In the germline V gene, CDR1 corresponds to SGHRS and CDR2 to YFSETQ. From cysteine to phenylalanine, the CDR3 is 15 amino acids long. The only DNA kept is the CDR3, 45 bases in frame from the first base.